The clone carrying this TCR beta chain was counted only a few times. Its cognate antigen is unknown. The germline V and J ends were trimmed by 2 bases and 2 bases, with 5 bases remaining between them. Germline V gene sequence: CDR1 MNHEY, CDR2 SVGAGI. The CDR3 contains 13 residues. Method: immunoSEQ multiplex PCR; TCRdb's copy keeps in-frame clones and lacks some. Among tens of thousands of clones listed, approximately 84% were seen once. These data come from a study of OX40 agonist ivuxolimab in advanced cancers. General study points: Clonal expansion in partial responders at 0.1-3.0 mg/kg ranked among the lowest.

This specimen consisted of CD4+ or CD8+ T cells sorted from blood, obtained in a trial of the OX40 agonist ivuxolimab. The TCR was taken from an adult with an advanced solid tumor such as melanoma, head and neck, liver or kidney cancer. This chain connects TRBV6-5 to TRBJ2-3, with D hard to call. CDR3 amino acids: CASSYQFTDTQYF. In DNA form, the CDR3 reads TGTGCCAGCAGTTACCAGTTCACAGATACGCAGTATTTT.